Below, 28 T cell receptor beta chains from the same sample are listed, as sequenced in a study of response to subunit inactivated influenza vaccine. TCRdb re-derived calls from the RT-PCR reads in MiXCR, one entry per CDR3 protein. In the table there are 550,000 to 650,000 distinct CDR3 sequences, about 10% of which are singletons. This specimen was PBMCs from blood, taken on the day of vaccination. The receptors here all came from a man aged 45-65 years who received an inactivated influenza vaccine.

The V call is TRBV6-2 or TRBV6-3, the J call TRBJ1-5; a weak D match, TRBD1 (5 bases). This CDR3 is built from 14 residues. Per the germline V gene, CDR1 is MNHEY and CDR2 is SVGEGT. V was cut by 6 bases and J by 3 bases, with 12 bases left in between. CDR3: CASSPYRFNQPQHF. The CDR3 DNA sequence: TGTGCCAGCAGCCCTTACAGGTTCAATCAGCCCCAGCATTTT.

CDR3 protein: CASSLFDSTGGELFF. DNA for the CDR3: TGTGCCAGCAGTTTATTTGACAGCACTGGCGGGGAGCTGTTTTTT. This sequence joins TRBV27 and TRBJ2-2, with D tentatively TRBD1 (5 bases). Germline values: CDR1 MNHEY, CDR2 SMNVEV (reference sequence). The CDR3 runs to 15 residues. V lost 1 base and J lost 7, with 13 bases in between.

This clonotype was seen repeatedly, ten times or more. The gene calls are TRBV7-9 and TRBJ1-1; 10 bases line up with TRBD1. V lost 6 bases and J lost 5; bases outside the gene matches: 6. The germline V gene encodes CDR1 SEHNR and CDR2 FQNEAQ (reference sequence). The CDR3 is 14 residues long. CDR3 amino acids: CASSRGQGTTEAFF. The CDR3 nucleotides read TGTGCCAGCAGTCGGGGACAGGGGACAACTGAAGCTTTCTTT.

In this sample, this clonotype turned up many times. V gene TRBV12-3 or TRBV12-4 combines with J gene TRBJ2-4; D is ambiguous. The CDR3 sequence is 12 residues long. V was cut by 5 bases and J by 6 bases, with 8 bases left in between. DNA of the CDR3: TGTGCCAGCAGTGGATCAAGAAACATTCAGTACTTC. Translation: CASSGSRNIQYF.

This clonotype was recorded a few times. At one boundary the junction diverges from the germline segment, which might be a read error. The CDR3 sequence is CASSPKGGLFF. The CDR3 DNA sequence: TGTGCCAGCAGTCCGAAAGGCGGGCTCTTCTTC. The chain joins TRBV12-3 or TRBV12-4 to TRBJ1-2; D is ambiguous. The CDR3 length is 11 residues.

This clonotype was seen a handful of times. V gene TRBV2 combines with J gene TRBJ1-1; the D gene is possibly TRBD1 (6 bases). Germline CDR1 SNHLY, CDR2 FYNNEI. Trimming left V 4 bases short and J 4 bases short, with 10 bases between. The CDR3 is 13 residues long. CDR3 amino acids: CASSGPGATEAFF. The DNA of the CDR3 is TGTGCCAGCAGTGGACCAGGGGCCACTGAAGCTTTCTTT.

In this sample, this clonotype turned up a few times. The CDR3 sequence is CASSYSSTSSMETQYF. The CDR3 nucleotides read TGTGCCAGCAGTTACTCGTCAACTAGTTCGATGGAGACCCAGTACTTC. This chain joins TRBV6-5 and TRBJ2-5, with TRBD2 as a possible D gene (5 bases). CDR3 length: 16 amino acids. Germline CDR1 is MNHEY and CDR2 is SVGAGI. The V and J ends lost 0 bases and 5 bases respectively, with 16 bases between them.

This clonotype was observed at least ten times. CDR3 DNA: TGTGCCAGCAGCTTAGGGCTGGAGGGTACCGGGGAGCTGTTTTTT. Its protein product is CASSLGLEGTGELFF. V is TRBV11-1 and J is TRBJ2-2; weak D call: TRBD2 (6 bases). The CDR3 is 15 amino acids. Germline CDR1 and CDR2: SGHAT and FQDESV (reference sequence). Trimming cost V 1 base and J 5 bases, with 11 bases left between them.

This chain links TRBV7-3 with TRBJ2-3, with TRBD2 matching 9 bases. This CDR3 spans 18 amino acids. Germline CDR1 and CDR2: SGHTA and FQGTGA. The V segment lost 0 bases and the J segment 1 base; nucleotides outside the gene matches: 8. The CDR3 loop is CASSLTAHRTSGTDTQYF. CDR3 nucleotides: TGTGCCAGCAGCTTAACCGCCCACCGGACTAGCGGCACAGATACGCAGTATTTT. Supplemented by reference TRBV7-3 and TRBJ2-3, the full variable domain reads GAGVSQTPSNKVTEKGKYVELRCDPISGHTALYWYRQSLGQGPEFLIYFQGTGAADDSGLPNDRFFAVRPEGSVSTLKIQRTERGDSAVYLCASSLTAHRTSGTDTQYFGPGTRLTVL.

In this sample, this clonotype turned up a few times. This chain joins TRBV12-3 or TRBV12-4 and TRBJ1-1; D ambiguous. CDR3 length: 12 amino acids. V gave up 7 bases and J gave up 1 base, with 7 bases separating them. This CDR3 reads CASTPGNTEAFF. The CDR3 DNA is TGTGCCAGCACCCCGGGGAACACTGAAGCTTTCTTT.

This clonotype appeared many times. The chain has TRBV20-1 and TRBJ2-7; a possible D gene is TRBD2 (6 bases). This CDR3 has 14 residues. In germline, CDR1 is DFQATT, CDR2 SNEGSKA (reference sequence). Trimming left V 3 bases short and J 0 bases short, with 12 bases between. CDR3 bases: TGCAGTGCTAGGACGGGACTCAGCTCCTACGAGCAGTACTTC. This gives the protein CSARTGLSSYEQYF.

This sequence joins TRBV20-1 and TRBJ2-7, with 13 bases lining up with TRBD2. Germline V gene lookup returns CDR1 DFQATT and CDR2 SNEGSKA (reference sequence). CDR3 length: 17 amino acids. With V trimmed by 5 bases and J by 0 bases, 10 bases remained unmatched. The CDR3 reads CSAGTSGTLKSSYEQYF. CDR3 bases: TGCAGTGCTGGGACTAGCGGGACCCTCAAAAGCTCCTACGAGCAGTACTTC.

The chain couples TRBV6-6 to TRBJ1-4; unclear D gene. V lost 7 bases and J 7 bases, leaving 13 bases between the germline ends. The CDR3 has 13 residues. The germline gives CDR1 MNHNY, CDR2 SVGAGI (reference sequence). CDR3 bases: TGTGCCAGCAACACACCGGGGAGTGAAAAACTGTTTTTT. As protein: CASNTPGSEKLFF.

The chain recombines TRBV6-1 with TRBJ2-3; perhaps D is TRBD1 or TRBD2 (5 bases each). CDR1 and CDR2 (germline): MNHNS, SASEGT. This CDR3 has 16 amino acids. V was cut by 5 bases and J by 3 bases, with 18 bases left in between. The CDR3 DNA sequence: TGTGCCAGCAGTCCCCGGGGCAGGACGCGGACAGATACGCAGTATTTT. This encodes CASSPRGRTRTDTQYF.

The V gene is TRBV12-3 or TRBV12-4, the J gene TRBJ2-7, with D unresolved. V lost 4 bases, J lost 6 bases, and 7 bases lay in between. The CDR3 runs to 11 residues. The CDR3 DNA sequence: TGTGCCAGCAGTTCCCAGGCCGAGCAGTACTTC. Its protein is CASSSQAEQYF.

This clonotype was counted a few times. The CDR3 sequence: CASSLGTIQGAQETQYF. The CDR3 bases are TGTGCCAGCAGCTTAGGTACCATACAGGGGGCCCAAGAGACCCAGTACTTC. The chain employs TRBV7-8 and TRBJ2-5; 9 nucleotides match TRBD1. The V and J ends lost 1 base and 1 base, in that order; junction bases with no gene match: 7. Germline V gives CDR1 SGHVS, CDR2 FQNEAQ. This CDR3 is 17 amino acids long.

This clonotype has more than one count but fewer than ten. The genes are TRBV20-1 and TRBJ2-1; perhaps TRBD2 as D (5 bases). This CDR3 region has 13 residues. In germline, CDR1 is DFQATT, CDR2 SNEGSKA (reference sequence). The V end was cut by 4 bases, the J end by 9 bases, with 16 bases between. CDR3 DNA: TGCAGTGCTATGGACCTGCAGAGGGTTGAGCAGTTCTTC. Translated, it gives CSAMDLQRVEQFF.

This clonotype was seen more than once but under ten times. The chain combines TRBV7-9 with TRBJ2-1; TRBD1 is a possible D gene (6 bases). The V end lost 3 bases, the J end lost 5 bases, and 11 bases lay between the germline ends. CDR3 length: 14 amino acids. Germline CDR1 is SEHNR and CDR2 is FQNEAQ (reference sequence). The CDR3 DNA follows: TGTGCCAGCAGCTTTTCGGACAGCCACAATGAGCAGTTCTTC. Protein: CASSFSDSHNEQFF.

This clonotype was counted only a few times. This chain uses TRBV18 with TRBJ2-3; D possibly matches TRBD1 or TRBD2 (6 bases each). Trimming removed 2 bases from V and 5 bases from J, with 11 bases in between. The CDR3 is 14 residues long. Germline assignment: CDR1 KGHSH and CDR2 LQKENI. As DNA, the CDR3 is TGTGCCAGCTCACCAGCCGGGGGCGGAGATACGCAGTATTTT. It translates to CASSPAGGGDTQYF.

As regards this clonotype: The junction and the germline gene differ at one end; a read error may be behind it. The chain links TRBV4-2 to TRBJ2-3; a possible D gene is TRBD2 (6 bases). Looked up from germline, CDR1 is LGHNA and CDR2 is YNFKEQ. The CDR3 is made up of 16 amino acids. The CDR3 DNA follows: TGCGCCAGCAGCCAAGATTGGGGGGATGGCACAGATACGCAGTATTTT. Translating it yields CASSQDWGDGTDTQYF.

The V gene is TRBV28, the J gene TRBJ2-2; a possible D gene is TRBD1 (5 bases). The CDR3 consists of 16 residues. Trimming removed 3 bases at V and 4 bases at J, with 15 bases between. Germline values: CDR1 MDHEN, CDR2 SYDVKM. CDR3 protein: CASSFLDSAITGELFF. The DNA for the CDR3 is TGTGCCAGCAGTTTCCTCGACAGCGCTATCACCGGGGAGCTGTTTTTT.

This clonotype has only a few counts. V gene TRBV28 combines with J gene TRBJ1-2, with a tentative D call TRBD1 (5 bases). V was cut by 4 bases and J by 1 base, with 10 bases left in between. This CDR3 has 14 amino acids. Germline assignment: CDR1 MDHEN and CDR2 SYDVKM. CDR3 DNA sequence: TGTGCCAGCAGTTCGGGACTGCTTAACTATGGCTACACCTTC. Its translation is CASSSGLLNYGYTF.

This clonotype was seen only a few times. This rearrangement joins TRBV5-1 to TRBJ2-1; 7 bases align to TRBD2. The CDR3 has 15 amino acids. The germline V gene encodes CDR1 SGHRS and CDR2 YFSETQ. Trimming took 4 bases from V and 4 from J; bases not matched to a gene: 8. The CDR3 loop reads CASSPGEGLYNEQFF. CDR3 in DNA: TGCGCCAGCAGCCCCGGGGAGGGCCTTTACAATGAGCAGTTCTTC.

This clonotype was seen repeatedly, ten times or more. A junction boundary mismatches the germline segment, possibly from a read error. CDR3 bases: TGTTCCTCGAGCAGGGGGCCAGGAGATACGCAGTATTTT. It translates to CSSSRGPGDTQYF. The genes are TRBV29-1 and TRBJ2-3; 8 nucleotides line up with TRBD1. Per germline, CDR1 SQVTM and CDR2 ANQGSEA. The CDR3 covers 13 residues.

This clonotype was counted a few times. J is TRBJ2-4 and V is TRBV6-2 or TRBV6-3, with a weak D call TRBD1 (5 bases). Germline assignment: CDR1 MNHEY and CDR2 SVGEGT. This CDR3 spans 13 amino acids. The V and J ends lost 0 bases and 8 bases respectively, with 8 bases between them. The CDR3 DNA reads TGTGCCAGCAGTTACTCGAAACAGGACATTCAGTACTTC. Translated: CASSYSKQDIQYF.

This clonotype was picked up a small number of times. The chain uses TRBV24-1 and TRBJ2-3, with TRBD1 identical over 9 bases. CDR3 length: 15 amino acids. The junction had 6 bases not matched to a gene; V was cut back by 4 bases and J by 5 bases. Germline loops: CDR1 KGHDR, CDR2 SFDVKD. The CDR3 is CATSEPGQGRDTQYF. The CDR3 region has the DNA TGTGCCACCAGTGAGCCGGGACAGGGAAGAGATACGCAGTATTTT.

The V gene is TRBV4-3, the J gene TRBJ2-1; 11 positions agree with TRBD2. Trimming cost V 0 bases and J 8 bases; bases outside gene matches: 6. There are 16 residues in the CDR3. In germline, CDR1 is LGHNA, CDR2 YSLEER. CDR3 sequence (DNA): TGCGCCAGCAGCCAAGATTTAGCGGGAGGGCGATATGAGCAGTTCTTC. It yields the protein CASSQDLAGGRYEQFF.

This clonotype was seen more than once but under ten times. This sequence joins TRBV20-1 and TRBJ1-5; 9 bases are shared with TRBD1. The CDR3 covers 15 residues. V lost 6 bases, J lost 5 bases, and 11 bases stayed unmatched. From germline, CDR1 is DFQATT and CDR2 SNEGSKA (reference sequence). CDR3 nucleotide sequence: TGCAGTGCGGTACCGGGACAGGGCTTTGATCAGCCCCAGCATTTT. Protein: CSAVPGQGFDQPQHF.